This TCR beta chain was sequenced during a study of a mutant IDH1 vaccine in newly diagnosed glioma. Study-wide context: Treated patients had a mean age of around 40 years and a roughly 60% male, around 38% female split.

Time point denoted: week 5, during vaccination. Each dose delivered 300 ug of mutant IDH1 20-mer peptide subcutaneously with imiquimod. New IDH1-mutant, ATRX-lost WHO grade 3 or 4 astrocytomas occurred in donors. Clones were sequenced by immunoSEQ multiplex PCR, and TCRdb holds only the in-frame ones, with some missing. The sample has under 70,000 clones, 80% to 85% seen once; the top ten hold 3% to 4%. Germline trimming cut 5 bases from V and 9 bases from J; bases unmatched to any gene: 9. The germline V gene encodes CDR1 LNHDA and CDR2 SQIVND (reference sequence). There are 15 residues in the CDR3. In its sample, this clone is medium-sized. Its antigen is still unknown.

The chain carries TRBV19 and TRBJ1-6, with TRBD1 identical over 8 bases. The sample here was PBMCs, taken from a glioma patient whose treatment included an IDH1 peptide vaccine. The receptor was isolated from a man aged 25 to 40 with glioma. DNA for the CDR3: TGTGCCAGTAGTGCAACGGACAGGGTTGGTTCACCCCTCCACTTT. Its protein product is CASSATDRVGSPLHF.